This is a list of T cell receptor beta chains from one sample in a study of blood T cells in healthy people across ages. TCRdb used MiXCR to reprocess the 5' RACE reads, holding one entry per CDR3 protein. The sample consists of hundreds of thousands of distinct CDR3 sequences, over 40% of them appearing once. Sequencing used blood. All receptors come from a woman of 80 years or more in good health. Each CDR3 is given with its conserved first and last residue. A D gene is named only where the DNA matches it firmly. Clone sizes are given selectively: once, few, many, or a class where the clone is expanded.

v_call	clone_size	d_call	j_call	cdr3_length	cdr3_nt	cdr3_aa
TRBV5-1	many	TRBD2	TRBJ2-1	15	TGCGCCAGCAGCTCACCTAGCGGGATATACAATGAGCAGTTCTTC	CASSSPSGIYNEQFF
TRBV2	NA	NA	TRBJ2-3	16	TGTGCCACAACACCAGACCGCCCAGGGAGCACAGATACGCAGTATTTT	CATTPDRPGSTDTQYF
TRBV20-1	NA	NA	TRBJ2-5	15	TGCAGTGCTCCTTTTGGAGGGGGGTTTCTCAATGAGCAGTACTTC	CSAPFGGGFLNEQYF
TRBV7-2	many	TRBD2	TRBJ2-1	15	TGTGCCAGCAGTTTAACTAGCGGGGCCTACAATGAGCAGTTCTTC	CASSLTSGAYNEQFF
TRBV4-3	NA	NA	TRBJ2-5	16	TGCGCCAGCAGCCAATCAAGGGGGGGGACGCAAGAGACCCAGTACTTC	CASSQSRGGTQETQYF
TRBV28	many	NA	TRBJ2-7	14	TGTGCCAGCGGGACCGGGGCATTACCCTACGAGCAGTACTTC	CASGTGALPYEQYF
TRBV7-9	NA	TRBD2	TRBJ2-7	15	TGTGCCAGCAGCTCCACTAGCGGGGGTGCCTACGAGCAGTACTTC	CASSSTSGGAYEQYF
TRBV10-3	NA	TRBD2	TRBJ2-1	17	TGTGCCATCAGTGAGCCCTCGCTAGCGGGGGACTACAATGAGCAGTTCTTC	CAISEPSLAGDYNEQFF
TRBV28	NA	TRBD2	TRBJ2-1	16	TGTGCCTGCGGAGGAGGGACTAGTAAGTCCTACAATGAGCAGTTCTTC	CACGGGTSKSYNEQFF
TRBV6-5	NA	NA	TRBJ2-7	15	TGTGCCAGCAGCTTTCTGGGGGCCCCTGACTACGAGCAGTACTTC	CASSFLGAPDYEQYF
TRBV29-1	NA	NA	TRBJ2-5	12	TGCAGCGTCGTACGGGACGGAGAGACCCAGTACTTC	CSVVRDGETQYF
TRBV24-1	many	NA	TRBJ1-2	12	TGTGCCACCAGTGACCCAGCTTATGGCTACACCTTC	CATSDPAYGYTF
TRBV4-1	once	TRBD2	TRBJ2-5	16	TGCGCCAGCAGCCGCACTAGCGGGGGGCTTCAAGAGACCCAGTACTTC	CASSRTSGGLQETQYF
TRBV12-3/TRBV12-4	NA	NA	TRBJ1-2	12	TGTGCCAGCAGTTTTAGCAGCTATGGCTACACCTTC	CASSFSSYGYTF
TRBV4-1	many	NA	TRBJ2-1	14	TGCGCCAGCAGCCAGACCGGACCAACCAATGAGCAGTTCTTC	CASSQTGPTNEQFF
TRBV20-1	NA	TRBD1	TRBJ2-7	15	TGCAGTGCTAGAGATCTGGGACAGGGGGCCTACGAGCAGTACTTC	CSARDLGQGAYEQYF
TRBV29-1	many	NA	TRBJ2-1	12	TGCAGCGTTGTTCCAGCGGGCAGTGAGCAGTTCTTC	CSVVPAGSEQFF
TRBV27	many	NA	TRBJ2-3	12	TGTGCCAGCGGAGACGCCACAGATACGCAGTATTTT	CASGDATDTQYF